This TCR beta chain was found in a study of cytomegalovirus exposure and HLA in healthy donors. Broader study findings: When analyzed later, the rates of TCR association showed variation by HLA locus, with DRB1 the most and HLA-C the fewest. A later analysis reported that several of the most significant clusters appeared to be linked to common viral pathogens, among them Epstein-Barr virus. Roughly even sequencing depth across donors was the assumption behind the presence/absence analyses.

This PCR relied on a set of 60 Vbeta primers and 13 Jbeta primers. The data were produced by immunoSEQ multiplex PCR, yet TCRdb's version contains in-frame clones alone and is incomplete. The table shows about 160,000 clones, with roughly 80% occurring only once. A note on this clone: The antigen is undetermined.

Germline assignment: CDR1 SGHTA and CDR2 FQGNSA. CDR3 length: 14 residues. Trimming pared 3 bases from V and 1 base from J, leaving 10 bases between. This TCR was sampled from a man aged 18 to 30 in good health and CMV-seronegative. The gene calls are TRBV7-2 and TRBJ2-7; D perhaps matches TRBD2 (6 bases). The sequencing sample was made of PBMCs. The CDR3: CASSFRLVSYEQYF. The DNA of the CDR3 is TGTGCCAGCAGCTTTAGACTAGTTTCCTACGAGCAGTACTTC.